The next 10 T cell receptor beta chains were all read from a single sample in a study of Ad26.COV2.S vaccination and SARS-CoV-2 variants (dated by TCRdb to about 2021). Libraries were made using the immunoSEQ multiplex PCR assay. TCRdb provides this immuneACCESS table in a form limited to in-frame rearrangements. Some clones are lacking; in checked studies, under half of them reflect an unresolved V gene, and why the rest are absent is not known. Within this sample are about 480,000 clones, with approximately 90% of them counted one time only. 9.5% to 15% of the sample belongs to the ten largest clones. The sample's treatment or condition label is to be understood as: about 20 received Ad26.COV2.S at low or high dose, single or two shots; a few received placebo; per-sample allocation not given. Repertoires of vaccine and placebo recipients were sequenced from samples taken on day 63 after the first injection.

The source was peripheral blood, collected in a trial of Ad26.COV2.S vaccine versus placebo. Receptor source: a person between 18 and 65 years old who received the Ad26.COV2.S COVID-19 vaccine or a placebo.

This clone has a single count. The chain joins TRBV5-1 to TRBJ2-1; D gene uncertain. Germline values: CDR1 SGHRS, CDR2 YFSETQ. The CDR3 has 13 amino acids. Trimming shortened V by 4 bases and J by 8 bases, and 13 bases separated the two germline ends. CDR3 sequence: CASSGRLGYEQFF. CDR3 nucleotides: TGCGCCAGCAGCGGTAGGTTAGGGTATGAGCAGTTCTTC.

The genes are TRBV7-2 and TRBJ2-7, with D unresolved. There are 14 residues in the CDR3. Trimming left V 5 bases short and J 2 bases short, with 13 bases between. Germline CDR1 SGHTA, CDR2 FQGNSA. The CDR3 bases are TGTGCCAGCAGCCTCCCACTAAGAGCCTACGAGCAGTACTTC. Its translation is CASSLPLRAYEQYF.

This chain connects TRBV19 to TRBJ1-6; D may be TRBD1 (6 bases). Germline lookup yields CDR1 LNHDA and CDR2 SQIVND (reference sequence). CDR3 length: 15 amino acids. V was trimmed by 3 bases and J by 1 base, leaving 7 bases between them. The CDR3 coding sequence is TGTGCCAGTAGTATGAGGGGGTCCTATAATTCACCCCTCCACTTT. Translating gives CASSMRGSYNSPLHF.

The CDR3 region has the DNA TGTGCCAGTAGTATCTTCGGGTTGGGCGGAGCGAACACCGGGGAGCTGTTTTTT. This sequence encodes CASSIFGLGGANTGELFF. This chain links TRBV19 with TRBJ2-2; D unresolved. The CDR3 has 18 residues. CDR1 and CDR2 (germline): LNHDA, SQIVND (reference sequence). V gave up 3 bases and J gave up 0 bases, with 17 bases separating them.

The gene calls are TRBV10-3 and TRBJ2-1; D possibly corresponds to TRBD1 (6 bases). The CDR3 consists of 14 residues. From germline, CDR1 is ENHRY and CDR2 SYGVKD. V dropped 7 bases and J dropped 6 bases, with 16 bases sitting between them. The CDR3 loop reads CAINRDNGGNEQFF. Written as DNA, the CDR3 is TGTGCCATCAACCGGGACAATGGGGGCAATGAGCAGTTCTTC.

The V call is TRBV5-1, the J call TRBJ2-1; D possibly uses TRBD1 or TRBD2 (5 bases each). Looked up from germline, CDR1 is SGHRS and CDR2 is YFSETQ. V gave up 0 bases and J gave up 9 bases, with 16 bases separating them. The CDR3 is made up of 15 amino acids. Here the CDR3 DNA reads TGCGCCAGCAGCTTGGGCCTGCAGGGACCCCCTGAGCAGTTCTTC. Its translation is CASSLGLQGPPEQFF.

The chain employs TRBV19 and TRBJ2-1; 12 bases are shared with TRBD2. V lost 7 bases and J lost 3; bases outside the gene matches: 7. Germline V gene lookup returns CDR1 LNHDA and CDR2 SQIVND (reference sequence). This CDR3 spans 16 amino acids. CDR3 sequence (DNA): TGTGCCAGTAAGGGGGTGACTAGCGGGAGCTACAATGAGCAGTTCTTC. Translated, it gives CASKGVTSGSYNEQFF.

J is TRBJ1-1 and V is TRBV7-2; D is ambiguous. Germline-derived CDR1 and CDR2 are SGHTA and FQGNSA. Trimming pared 2 bases from V and 2 bases from J, leaving 6 bases between. This CDR3 region has 13 residues. For the CDR3, the DNA is TGTGCCAGCAGCTTAAAAAGTAACACTGAAGCTTTCTTT. Protein product: CASSLKSNTEAFF.

The CDR3 DNA reads TGTGCCAGCAGCCCCAGACAGATGAACTATGGCTACACCTTC. The encoded protein is CASSPRQMNYGYTF. The V gene is TRBV7-2, the J gene TRBJ1-2, with a weak D call TRBD1 (5 bases). This CDR3 has 14 residues. Trimming pared 5 bases from V and 2 bases from J, leaving 12 bases between. Germline values: CDR1 SGHTA, CDR2 FQGNSA.

J is TRBJ2-2 and V is TRBV5-1; possibly TRBD2 for D (6 bases). The germline V gene has CDR1 SGHRS and CDR2 YFSETQ. Trimming removed 0 bases from V and 5 bases from J, with 8 bases in between. This CDR3 spans 14 amino acids. The CDR3 loop reads CASSLAGGTGELFF. The DNA for the CDR3 is TGCGCCAGCAGCTTGGCCGGGGGTACCGGGGAGCTGTTTTTT.